These T cell receptor beta chains were read from a single sample in a study of blood T cells in healthy people across ages. TCRdb re-analysed the 5' RACE reads in MiXCR, keeping a single row per CDR3 protein. The table shows some 1,500,000 distinct CDR3 sequences, with approximately 39% occurring only once. Sequencing was done on a sample of blood. All receptors derive from a woman aged 18-29 years in good health. Both conserved end residues are part of each CDR3. D genes are given only for firm matches. Clone sizes are given selectively: once, few, many, or a class where the clone is expanded.

TRBJ2-7,TRBV6-4,TRBD1,NA,CASSDLRQGARYEQYF,TGTGCCAGCAGTGACTTGAGACAGGGGGCGCGGTACGAGCAGTACTTC
TRBJ2-5,TRBV12-3/TRBV12-4,NA,NA,CASSSPRGPTQETQYF,TGTGCCAGCAGTTCTCCAAGGGGACCGACCCAAGAGACCCAGTACTTC
TRBJ2-4,TRBV20-1,TRBD1,NA,CSARVQGAAKNIQYF,TGCAGTGCTAGGGTACAGGGGGCGGCCAAAAACATTCAGTACTTC
TRBJ1-2,TRBV4-2,NA,NA,CASSQDLAGNNYGYTF,TGTGCCAGCAGCCAAGATCTGGCAGGGAACAACTATGGCTACACCTTC
TRBJ1-1,TRBV13,NA,NA,CASSHTGRALRTEAFF,TGTGCCAGCAGCCACACCGGAAGGGCACTGAGGACTGAAGCTTTCTTT
TRBJ2-5,TRBV7-3,NA,NA,CASSVQHYNEQYF,TGTGCCAGCAGCGTACAGCACTACAATGAGCAGTACTTC
TRBJ2-3,TRBV7-9,NA,few,CASSSAPGHPTDTQYF,TGTGCCAGCAGCTCCGCGCCGGGACACCCGACAGATACGCAGTATTTT
TRBJ1-6,TRBV28,NA,NA,CASYSKYSGRGRSPLHF,TGTGCCAGCTACTCCAAATATTCAGGGCGAGGACGTTCACCCCTCCACTTT
TRBJ1-1,TRBV20-1,NA,NA,CSASTVQGTTEAFF,TGCAGTGCTAGCACCGTACAGGGAACAACTGAAGCTTTCTTT
TRBJ2-3,TRBV5-1,TRBD1,many,CASSLATGGTDTQYF,TGCGCCAGCAGCTTGGCGACAGGGGGAACAGATACGCAGTATTTT
TRBJ2-3,TRBV20-1,NA,NA,CSAIQLLDTQYF,TGCAGTGCTATCCAATTGTTAGATACGCAGTATTTT
TRBJ2-7,TRBV10-3,NA,NA,CAISENRGDQYF,TGTGCCATCAGTGAGAACCGGGGCGACCAGTACTTC
TRBJ2-5,TRBV29-1,NA,NA,CSVEPGDETQYF,TGCAGCGTTGAGCCTGGAGACGAGACCCAGTACTTC
TRBJ2-5,TRBV10-3,NA,few,CAISAGRGEQYF,TGTGCCATCAGCGCGGGTCGAGGGGAGCAGTACTTC
TRBJ1-1,TRBV7-9,NA,NA,CASNVAGGTEAFF,TGTGCCAGCAACGTCGCGGGGGGAACTGAAGCTTTCTTT
TRBJ2-1,TRBV5-5,NA,few,CASTKDSFRNEQFF,TGTGCCAGCACCAAGGACTCATTCAGAAATGAGCAGTTCTTC
TRBJ1-5,TRBV7-2,NA,NA,CASSGRYSNQPQHF,TGTGCCAGCAGCGGCAGATATAGCAATCAGCCCCAGCATTTT
TRBJ2-5,TRBV28,NA,few,CASSFRLPRETQYF,TGTGCCAGCAGTTTTCGACTCCCCCGGGAGACCCAGTACTTC
TRBJ2-5,TRBV7-8,NA,NA,CASSGRIYQETQYF,TGTGCCAGCAGCGGGAGAATATACCAAGAGACCCAGTACTTC
TRBJ1-1,TRBV12-3/TRBV12-4,TRBD1,few,CASSRQGFTEAFF,TGTGCCAGCAGTCGACAGGGTTTCACTGAAGCTTTCTTT
TRBJ2-3,TRBV4-1,TRBD2,NA,CASSPHSGAGTDTQYF,TGCGCCAGCAGCCCACATAGCGGGGCCGGGACAGATACGCAGTATTTT
TRBJ2-3,TRBV29-1,TRBD2,NA,CSVDAPWPTSGGTSTDTQYF,TGCAGCGTTGACGCTCCTTGGCCGACTAGCGGGGGGACTAGCACAGATACGCAGTATTTT